The following is a T cell receptor (beta chain) sequence with its context. No antigen is known for it. No base quality values were provided; no much bigger clone lies one nucleotide off. The data originate from a study of T cell responses to AZD1222 COVID-19 vaccine (TCRdb year 2021). Some background on the complete study: TCR sequencing was performed for 230 to 250 trial participants, of whom 207 were given two doses of AZD1222 and around 26 were given two doses of MenACWY control vaccine. Trial participants were enrolled by age into subgroups of 18-55, 56-69 and 70-plus years, and around 150, 28 and 57 TCR-sequenced participants, respectively, were included in these subgroups.

The CDR1 and CDR2 encoded by the germline V gene (reference sequence) are MNHEY and SMNVEV. The cysteine opens and the phenylalanine closes a CDR3 of 17 amino acids. Only the CDR3 region is kept as DNA, spanning 51 bases read in frame from base 1. Compared with germline, V lacks 6 bases and J lacks 0 bases; bases without a gene match: 10. The CDR3 regions of human TCRbeta chains were subjected to immunosequencing. The source study handled its data this way. Repertoire TCRs were matched against a reference library of SARS-CoV-2-specific TCRs generated with the MIRA antigen-specificity platform. Breadth was defined as the fraction of unique TCRs that were SARS-CoV-2-associated, and depth was defined as the fraction of total T cells that were SARS-CoV-2-associated. Using the MIRA data, each spike-specific TCR was assigned both to the spike region to which the TCR was reactive and to a CD4 or CD8 class. Log10-transformed breadth and depth values were compared by one-way ANOVA with Sidak's multiple comparisons tests. TCRdb re-hosts the immuneACCESS table, in-frame sequences only. Its copies lack some clones; in the studies checked, an unresolved V gene accounts for under half of them, and the cause for the rest is not known. V, J and clone size derive from that table, while D and trimming were established from the DNA sequence. This sample lists 100,000 to 150,000 clones; approximately 90% were detected once. The ten top clones hold 0.9% to 1.2% of the sample.

Read against the paper, the sample's time point label means: about 28 days (+/-7) after the second vaccine dose. AZD1222 recipients given second doses at about 4 weeks or at about 12 weeks were pooled, since spike-specific TCR depth and breadth were not found to differ between the two schedules. Samples from vaccinated people were obtained from the UK trials COV001 and COV002, which included a single-blind randomized controlled phase 2/3 trial of AZD1222 (ChAdOx1 nCoV-19) in healthy adults. For TCRbeta chain sequencing, PBMC samples from trial participants were taken at day 0 and at day 28 after the second dose. Broader findings and caveats from the paper: Spike-specific TCR breadth and depth rose significantly after two AZD1222 doses compared with day 0 and with MenACWY recipients. Conclusions about previously exposed vaccinees were limited because only a handful of AZD1222 recipients were SARS-CoV-2 seropositive at baseline. Epitopes outside the regions mutated in the B.1.351 and B.1.1.7 variants were reportedly recognized by nearly half of the unique spike-specific TCRs. In the small 56-69-year group, the increase in depth fell short of significance, most likely because of low power. Participants were mostly white British and included more females than males, and it was suggested by the authors that clonal diversity may have been underestimated. CD4 TCRs associated with the vaccine covered the entire spike protein, and the dominant responses were in regions 160-218 and 743-854. No day 14 peak-response samples were available, so repertoires were characterized only after the peak T cell response.

The source of this sequence is an adult who received the AZD1222 COVID-19 vaccine. The source was peripheral blood, collected 28 days after the second AZD1222 dose. Recombination joined TRBV27 with TRBJ1-4, with 7 bases in between that match TRBD1. The sequenced DNA is TGTGCCAGCAGCGCCTTGGGGGACAGCACAACTAATGAAAAACTGTTTTTT. It codes for CASSALGDSTTNEKLFF.